This TCR beta chain emerged from a study of OX40 agonist ivuxolimab in advanced cancers. The overall study: Dose-escalation patients had hepatocellular carcinoma, melanoma, renal cell or head and neck cancer. Overall study findings and caveats: Antigen targets of the expanded peripheral T cells went undetermined.

Germline V gene lookup returns CDR1 LNHDA and CDR2 SQIVND (reference sequence). Trimming took off 5 bases at V and 0 bases at J, with 17 bases between the two ends. This CDR3 region has 17 residues. Autoimmune disease history or systemic immunosuppression was exclusionary. Sequenced by immunoSEQ multiplex PCR; TCRdb stores in-frame clones only, minus some. The sample consists of tens of thousands of clones, roughly nine tenths of them appearing once. With respect to this clone: Its antigen remains unidentified.

This chain uses TRBV19 with TRBJ2-4, with D maybe TRBD1 (6 bases). The receptor comes from an adult with an advanced solid tumor such as melanoma, head and neck, liver or kidney cancer. The sequenced sample was CD4+ or CD8+ T cells sorted from blood, obtained in a trial of the OX40 agonist ivuxolimab. The chain's CDR3 is CASSPPTGSLAKNIQYF. The CDR3 DNA reads TGTGCCAGTAGTCCCCCGACAGGATCTTTAGCCAAAAACATTCAGTACTTC.